One sample yielded the 30 T cell receptor beta chains listed below, sequenced in a study of blood T cell repertoires in COVID-19 (dated by TCRdb to the early 2020s). The library was built by means of the immunoSEQ multiplex PCR assay. In TCRdb, the immuneACCESS table is reduced to in-frame sequences with V and J assigned. These tables do not hold every clone; where another copy was compared, an unresolved V gene accounts for under half, and the others remain unexplained. The sample has 90,000 to 120,000 clones on record, about 90% of them singletons. Clones ranked in the top ten supply 2% to 3% of the sample. The sample was peripheral blood. These receptor sequences come from a human donor in a cohort sampled during active COVID-19.

This chain joins TRBV18 and TRBJ1-2, with D possibly TRBD1 on 6 matching bases. Trimming took 4 bases from V and 3 from J, leaving 9 bases between them. CDR1 and CDR2 (germline): KGHSH, LQKENI. This CDR3 is 13 amino acids long. CDR3 bases: TGTGCCAGCTCACGACCAGGGGACTATGGCTACACCTTC. Protein sequence: CASSRPGDYGYTF.

The chain couples TRBV7-9 to TRBJ1-6, with D possibly being TRBD1 (5 bases). V was cut by 6 bases and J by 3 bases, with 9 bases left in between. The germline CDR1 and CDR2 sequences are SEHNR and FQNEAQ (reference sequence). This CDR3 has 14 amino acids. CDR3 protein: CASREGSYNSPLHF. CDR3 coding DNA: TGTGCCAGCAGGGAGGGGAGCTATAATTCACCCCTCCACTTT.

V usage is TRBV19 and J usage is TRBJ2-1; TRBD2 aligns across 9 bases. The CDR3 consists of 18 residues. The ends lost 1 base at V and 9 bases at J; junction bases unmatched: 16. Germline CDR1 is LNHDA and CDR2 is SQIVND (reference sequence). The CDR3 coding sequence is TGTGCCAGTAGTATAGCTTCGGTAGCGGGAGCCCCGTCCACTGAGCAGTTCTTC. The encoded protein is CASSIASVAGAPSTEQFF.

J is TRBJ1-2 and V is TRBV6-5; 8 bases map to TRBD1. This CDR3 region has 13 residues. Germline loops: CDR1 MNHEY, CDR2 SVGAGI. With 4 bases clipped from V and 4 bases from J, the junction kept 2 bases outside the gene matches. Written as DNA, the CDR3 is TGTGCCAGCAGTTCAGGGGGCGGCTATGGCTACACCTTC. Protein sequence: CASSSGGGYGYTF.

The V call is TRBV7-9, the J call TRBJ2-7; tentatively, D is TRBD1 (6 bases). The CDR3 sequence is 15 residues long. Looked up from germline, CDR1 is SEHNR and CDR2 is FQNEAQ (reference sequence). Deletions cut 2 bases from V and 0 bases from J, with 11 bases between. Written as DNA, the CDR3 is TGTGCCAGCAGCTTAAAGCAGGGGCCCTCCTACGAGCAGTACTTC. Encoded protein: CASSLKQGPSYEQYF.

The J gene is TRBJ1-2, the V gene TRBV28, with 9 nucleotides matching TRBD1. The CDR3 has 14 amino acids. The trim removed 7 bases at V and 5 bases at J, leaving 8 bases unmatched. Germline V lookup: CDR1 MDHEN, CDR2 SYDVKM. The CDR3 region has the DNA TGTGCCAGCACCCTACAGGGGGCAATATATGGCTACACCTTC. This codes for CASTLQGAIYGYTF.

The chain combines TRBV7-9 with TRBJ2-1, with a tentative D call TRBD2 (5 bases). Germline CDR1 and CDR2: SEHNR and FQNEAQ (reference sequence). V shed 3 bases and J shed 7 bases, with 13 bases lying between them. The CDR3 totals 14 residues. In nucleotides, the CDR3 is TGTGCCAGCAGCTTCCTCACACTAGTGAATGAGCAGTTCTTC. It codes for CASSFLTLVNEQFF.

This chain uses TRBV27 with TRBJ2-5; D remains unclear. CDR3 length: 13 residues. Germline-derived CDR1 and CDR2 are MNHEY and SMNVEV (reference sequence). Trimming took off 2 bases at V and 4 bases at J, with 8 bases between the two ends. The CDR3 DNA reads TGTGCCAGCAGTTTAGCAACGGGAGAGACCCAGTACTTC. Protein sequence: CASSLATGETQYF.

CDR3 region: CASSQATGPSGNTIYF. The CDR3 region has the DNA TGTGCCAGCAGCCAAGCGACAGGGCCTTCAGGAAACACCATATATTTT. The V and J genes are TRBV4-2 and TRBJ1-3; 7 bases are a match to TRBD1. V trimming: 1 base; J trimming: 4 bases; junction bases outside the gene matches: 7. Per germline, CDR1 LGHNA and CDR2 YNFKEQ. The CDR3 runs to 16 residues.

This chain uses TRBV6-5 with TRBJ2-2; 7 nucleotides match TRBD1. CDR3 length: 14 amino acids. Germline V gives CDR1 MNHEY, CDR2 SVGAGI. Losses at the gene ends were 5 bases for V and 4 bases for J; bases not matched to a gene: 4. Here the CDR3 reads CASSKGQTTGELFF. CDR3 sequence (DNA): TGTGCCAGCAGTAAGGGACAGACCACCGGGGAGCTGTTTTTT.

The CDR3: CASSDPRGTGGTEAFF. The CDR3 nucleotides are TGTGCCAGTAGCGATCCTCGAGGGACAGGGGGAACTGAAGCTTTCTTT. The V call is TRBV19, the J call TRBJ1-1; 11 bases fit TRBD1. Germline CDR1 LNHDA, CDR2 SQIVND (reference sequence). J was trimmed by 5 bases and V by 6 bases; bases with no gene match: 11. This CDR3 region has 16 residues.

The V and J genes are TRBV9 and TRBJ2-7; D is perhaps TRBD2 (5 bases). CDR1 is SGDLS and CDR2 is YYNGEE in the germline V gene. The V gene lost 4 bases and the J gene lost 0 bases, with 8 bases spanning the gap. CDR3 length: 13 residues. The CDR3 is CASSPRDSYEQYF. Here the CDR3 DNA reads TGTGCCAGCAGCCCGAGGGACTCCTACGAGCAGTACTTC.

The gene calls are TRBV5-4 and TRBJ2-5; 10 bases align to TRBD1. Trimming removed 7 bases from V and 4 bases from J; junction bases left unmatched: 4. CDR1 and CDR2 from the germline V gene are SGHNT and YYREEE (reference sequence). The CDR3 has 13 amino acids. In DNA form, the CDR3 reads TGTGCCAGCTACCGGACAGGGGGAGAGACCCAGTACTTC. It encodes CASYRTGGETQYF.

The rearrangement uses TRBV7-2 and TRBJ2-7; D uncertain. The CDR3 has 13 amino acids. The germline V and J ends were trimmed by 2 bases and 0 bases, with 5 bases remaining between them. Germline-derived CDR1 and CDR2 are SGHTA and FQGNSA. CDR3 in amino acids: CASSLFSSYEQYF. The CDR3, as DNA: TGTGCCAGCAGCTTATTTAGCTCCTACGAGCAGTACTTC.

The chain is built from TRBV6-5 and TRBJ1-2, with a possible D match to TRBD1 (6 bases). CDR1 is MNHEY, CDR2 SVGAGI, per germline. This CDR3 contains 12 residues. Trimming shortened V by 6 bases and J by 5 bases, and 10 bases separated the two germline ends. For the CDR3, the DNA is TGTGCCAGCAGGGAGGGGGGGTATGGCTACACCTTC. It encodes CASREGGYGYTF.

The chain uses TRBV2 and TRBJ2-5; tentatively, D is TRBD1 (6 bases). This CDR3 comprises 14 residues. V was cut by 10 bases and J by 5 bases, with 20 bases left in between. CDR1 and CDR2 from the germline V gene are SNHLY and FYNNEI. The CDR3 region has the DNA TGTGCCATCCTTTGGGCAGGGGATGAGGAGACCCAGTACTTC. Protein product: CAILWAGDEETQYF.

The chain joins TRBV6-4 to TRBJ2-3, with 13 bases matching TRBD2. The CDR3 sequence is 16 residues long. Per the germline V gene, CDR1 is MRHNA and CDR2 is SNTAGT. With V trimmed by 4 bases and J by 1 base, 2 bases remained unmatched. CDR3 sequence reads: CASSAGTSGGTDTQYF. CDR3 coding DNA: TGTGCCAGCAGTGCGGGGACTAGCGGGGGCACAGATACGCAGTATTTT.

This clone showed up just once. The chain couples TRBV29-1 to TRBJ2-1; 9 bases align to TRBD2. Trimming took 6 bases from V and 13 from J; bases not matched to a gene: 7. This CDR3 region has 11 residues. The germline V gene has CDR1 SQVTM and CDR2 ANQGSEA. The CDR3 DNA reads TGCAGCGTAGCATCTAGCGGGGATCAGTTCTTC. This sequence encodes CSVASSGDQFF.

The V and J genes are TRBV18 and TRBJ2-7; 7 nucleotides match TRBD1. V lost 3 bases and J lost 2; bases outside the gene matches: 7. Germline-derived CDR1 and CDR2 are KGHSH and LQKENI. The CDR3 runs 15 residues. The CDR3 loop reads CASSPYITGAYEQYF. The CDR3 DNA reads as TGTGCCAGCTCACCCTATATTACAGGGGCCTACGAGCAGTACTTC. The variable domain in full, with the rest retrieved from reference TRBV18 and TRBJ2-7, is NAGVMQNPRHLVRRRGQEARLRCSPMKGHSHVYWYRQLPEEGLKFMVYLQKENIIDESGMPKERFSAEFPKEGPSILRIQQVVRGDSAAYFCASSPYITGAYEQYFGPGTRLTVT.

The chain employs TRBV6-5 and TRBJ2-7; perhaps TRBD1 as D (5 bases). The germline gives CDR1 MNHEY, CDR2 SVGAGI. The V gene lost 0 bases and the J gene lost 0 bases, with 9 bases spanning the gap. The CDR3 runs to 15 residues. In DNA, the CDR3 is TGTGCCAGCAGTTACTCGACAGATAGCTCCTACGAGCAGTACTTC. Translating gives CASSYSTDSSYEQYF.

The chain is built from TRBV2 and TRBJ1-1; tentatively, D is TRBD1 (6 bases). The V end lost 6 bases, the J end lost 4 bases, and 15 bases lay between the germline ends. CDR3 size: 14 residues. CDR1 is SNHLY and CDR2 is FYNNEI in the germline V gene. The CDR3 sequence: CASRMDRSGTEAFF. The CDR3 DNA is TGTGCCAGCAGGATGGACAGATCCGGCACTGAAGCTTTCTTT.

In this sample, this clone turned up a few times. The chain links TRBV4-2 to TRBJ2-7; the D gene is possibly TRBD2 (6 bases). Trimming left V 0 bases short and J 2 bases short, with 14 bases between. The CDR3 is 16 amino acids. The germline V gene encodes CDR1 LGHNA and CDR2 YNFKEQ. CDR3 coding DNA: TGTGCCAGCAGCCAAGAAGGGACTCCCGGCACCTACGAGCAGTACTTC. Its protein is CASSQEGTPGTYEQYF.

The chain combines TRBV5-1 with TRBJ2-3; D unclear. The CDR3 has 14 residues. CDR1 and CDR2 (germline): SGHRS, YFSETQ. The V and J ends lost 0 bases and 0 bases respectively, with 5 bases between them. The CDR3 protein is CASSLAQSTDTQYF. DNA for the CDR3: TGCGCCAGCAGCTTGGCACAGAGCACAGATACGCAGTATTTT.

The DNA for the CDR3 is TGTGCCAGCTTTCTCCGAGATGCGACGGGGGAAGCTTTCTTT. Translation: CASFLRDATGEAFF. The V gene is TRBV2, the J gene TRBJ1-1; D uncertain. There are 14 residues in the CDR3. Germline CDR1 SNHLY, CDR2 FYNNEI. V was shortened by 8 bases and J by 8 bases, with 21 bases between the two germline ends.

V is TRBV19 and J is TRBJ2-7; the match to TRBD1 covers 8 bases. The V gene end was trimmed by 6 bases and the J gene end by 4 bases; junction bases not matched to a gene: 8. Germline CDR1 is LNHDA and CDR2 is SQIVND (reference sequence). CDR3 length: 14 residues. The DNA for the CDR3 is TGTGCCAGTAGCCCGACAGGGGTCAATTACGAGCAGTACTTC. This sequence encodes CASSPTGVNYEQYF.

The V and J genes are TRBV18 and TRBJ1-5, with D possibly TRBD1 on 5 matching bases. The ends were cut back, 3 bases at V and 3 bases at J, with 12 bases in the middle. The CDR3 has 15 residues. The germline V gene encodes CDR1 KGHSH and CDR2 LQKENI. The CDR3 loop is CASSPGGGFNQPQHF. The CDR3 nucleotides read TGTGCCAGCTCACCGGGGGGAGGGTTCAATCAGCCCCAGCATTTT.

The sample holds one count of this clone. This specimen includes other DNA sequences encoding the same CDR3. This chain joins TRBV11-2 and TRBJ1-3; D is ambiguous. Germline V CDR1 and CDR2: SGHAT, FQNNGV. There are 14 residues in the CDR3. V was clipped by 0 bases and J by 2 bases, with 5 bases between them. DNA for the CDR3: TGTGCCAGCAGCTTAGACTTTCCTGGAAACACCATATATTTT. Translating it yields CASSLDFPGNTIYF. The complete variable domain, with remaining parts taken from reference TRBV11-2 and TRBJ1-3, reads EAGVAQSPRYKIIEKRQSVAFWCNPISGHATLYWYQQILGQGPKLLIQFQNNGVVDDSQLPKDRFSAERLKGVDSTLKIQPAKLEDSAVYLCASSLDFPGNTIYFGEGSWLTVV.

The rearrangement joins TRBV7-2 to TRBJ1-4, with a tentative D call TRBD1 (5 bases). Trimming removed 0 bases from V and 3 bases from J, with 11 bases in between. Germline loops: CDR1 SGHTA, CDR2 FQGNSA. The CDR3 is 16 residues long. The CDR3 sequence: CASSLALRAANEKLFF. CDR3 DNA sequence: TGTGCCAGCAGCTTAGCGCTCAGGGCGGCTAATGAAAAACTGTTTTTT.

The chain recombines TRBV7-2 with TRBJ2-7, with 7 bases identical to TRBD2. CDR1 and CDR2 from the germline V gene are SGHTA and FQGNSA. The junction had 3 bases not matched to a gene; V was cut back by 0 bases and J by 1 base. CDR3 size: 15 residues. Here the CDR3 reads CASSLAGGESYEQYF. The DNA for the CDR3 is TGTGCCAGCAGCTTAGCGGGAGGGGAATCCTACGAGCAGTACTTC.

The chain recombines TRBV6-5 with TRBJ2-5; 7 bases map to TRBD2. This CDR3 comprises 15 residues. Trimming took 2 bases from V and 1 from J; bases not matched to a gene: 4. Germline V gene data show CDR1 as MNHEY and CDR2 as SVGAGI. The CDR3 bases are TGTGCCAGCAGTTACGGGGGGGGGTCCCAAGAGACCCAGTACTTC. Translating it yields CASSYGGGSQETQYF.